Given below is one TCR beta chain in context. Its antigen remains unidentified. The data stem from a study of healthy donors' naive CD4 and CD8 T cells. TCR libraries were built from about 500 ng of total RNA by linear amplification. As processed by the authors: Tens of thousands of TCR alpha transcripts were sequenced from 5 healthy donors. One entry per CDR3 protein results from TCRdb running MiXCR on the reads. TCRdb's processing, not the authors' own work, is the source of the V and J calls. Of approximately 180,000 distinct CDR3 sequences listed, about 76% are singletons. Notes on the study in general: Naive CD4+ and CD8+ cells reportedly differed in usage of most V and J genes. Positive CDR3 charge linked to CD4+ cells, negative to CD8+ cells. CDR3 charge plus V and J genes appeared to account for about an eighth of CD4/CD8 variance.

The origin of this receptor is a pool of human donors in good health; the sample pools cells from several healthy donors. The specimen was naive CD4+ and CD8+ T cells sorted from blood, pooled from several donors.

The CDR3 loop is CSVEGEVQTDEQYF. DNA of the CDR3: TGCAGCGTTGAAGGAGAGGTACAGACCGACGAGCAGTACTTC. The chain carries TRBV29-1 and TRBJ2-7, with unresolved D. The CDR3 is 14 residues long. Germline V gene lookup returns CDR1 SQVTM and CDR2 ANQGSEA. Between the trimmed V and J ends, which lost 1 base and 5 bases, there was a span of 15 bases.